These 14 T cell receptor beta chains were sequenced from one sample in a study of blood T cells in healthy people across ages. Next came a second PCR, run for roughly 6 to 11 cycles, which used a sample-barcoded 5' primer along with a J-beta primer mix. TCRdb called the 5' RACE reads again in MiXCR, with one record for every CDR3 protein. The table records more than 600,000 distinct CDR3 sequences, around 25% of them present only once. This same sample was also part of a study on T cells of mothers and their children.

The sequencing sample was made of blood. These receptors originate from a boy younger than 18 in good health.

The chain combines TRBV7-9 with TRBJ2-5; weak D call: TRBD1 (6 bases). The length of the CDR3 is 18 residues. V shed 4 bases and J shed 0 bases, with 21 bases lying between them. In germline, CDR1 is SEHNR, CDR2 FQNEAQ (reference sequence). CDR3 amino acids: CASSSPTRQERDQETQYF. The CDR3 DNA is TGTGCCAGCAGCTCCCCTACCAGACAGGAGAGGGACCAAGAGACCCAGTACTTC.

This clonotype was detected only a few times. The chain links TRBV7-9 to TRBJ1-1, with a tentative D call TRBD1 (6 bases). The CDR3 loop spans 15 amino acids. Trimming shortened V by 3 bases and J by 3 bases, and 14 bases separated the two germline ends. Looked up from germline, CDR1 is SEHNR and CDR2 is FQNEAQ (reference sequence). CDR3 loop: CASSFASGVDTEAFF. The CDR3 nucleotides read TGTGCCAGCAGCTTTGCGTCAGGGGTTGACACTGAAGCTTTCTTT.

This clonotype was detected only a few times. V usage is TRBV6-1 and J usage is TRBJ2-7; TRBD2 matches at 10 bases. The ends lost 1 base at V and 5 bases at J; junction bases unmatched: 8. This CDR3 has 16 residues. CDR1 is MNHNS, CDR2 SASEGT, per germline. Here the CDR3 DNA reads TGTGCCAGCAGTGAAGGCATAGGACTAGCGGCGAACGAGCAGTACTTC. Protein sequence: CASSEGIGLAANEQYF.

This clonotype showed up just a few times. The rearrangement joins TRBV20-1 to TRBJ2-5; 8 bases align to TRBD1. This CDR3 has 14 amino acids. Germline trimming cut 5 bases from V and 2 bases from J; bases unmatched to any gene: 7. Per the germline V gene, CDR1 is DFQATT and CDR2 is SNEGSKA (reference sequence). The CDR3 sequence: CSACPTGGQETQYF. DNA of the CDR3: TGCAGTGCTTGCCCTACAGGGGGTCAAGAGACCCAGTACTTC.

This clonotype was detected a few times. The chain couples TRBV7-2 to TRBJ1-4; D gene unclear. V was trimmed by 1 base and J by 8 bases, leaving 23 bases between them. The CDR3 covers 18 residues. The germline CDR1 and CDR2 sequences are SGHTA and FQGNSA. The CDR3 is CASSLDGRDWYGKEKLFF. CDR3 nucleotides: TGTGCCAGCAGCTTAGATGGCCGAGACTGGTATGGAAAGGAAAAACTGTTTTTT. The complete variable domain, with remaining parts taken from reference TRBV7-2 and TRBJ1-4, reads GAGVSQSPSNKVTEKGKDVELRCDPISGHTALYWYRQSLGQGLEFLIYFQGNSAPDKSGLPSDRFSAERTGGSVSTLTIQRTQQEDSAVYLCASSLDGRDWYGKEKLFFGSGTQLSVL.

The CDR3 sequence: CASSQDLAGGPNTQYF. As DNA, the CDR3 is TGCGCCAGCAGCCAAGACCTCGCGGGGGGGCCAAATACGCAGTATTTT. The chain uses TRBV4-3 and TRBJ2-3; TRBD2 aligns across 9 bases. The V and J ends lost 0 bases and 7 bases, in that order; junction bases with no gene match: 8. The V gene's germline CDR1 is LGHNA and CDR2 YSLEER. This CDR3 has 16 residues.

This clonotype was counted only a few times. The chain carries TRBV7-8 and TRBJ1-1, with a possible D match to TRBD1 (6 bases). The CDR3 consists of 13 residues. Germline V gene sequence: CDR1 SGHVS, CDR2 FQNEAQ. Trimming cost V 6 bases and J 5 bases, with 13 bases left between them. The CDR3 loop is CASRPGVGTEAFF. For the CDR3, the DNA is TGTGCCAGCAGACCAGGGGTTGGAACTGAAGCTTTCTTT.

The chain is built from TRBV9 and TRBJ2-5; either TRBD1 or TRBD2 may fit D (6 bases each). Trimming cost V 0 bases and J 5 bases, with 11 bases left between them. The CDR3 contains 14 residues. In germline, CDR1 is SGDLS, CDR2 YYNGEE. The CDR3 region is CASSVGGAGETQYF. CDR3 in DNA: TGTGCCAGCAGCGTAGGGGGGGCGGGTGAGACCCAGTACTTC.

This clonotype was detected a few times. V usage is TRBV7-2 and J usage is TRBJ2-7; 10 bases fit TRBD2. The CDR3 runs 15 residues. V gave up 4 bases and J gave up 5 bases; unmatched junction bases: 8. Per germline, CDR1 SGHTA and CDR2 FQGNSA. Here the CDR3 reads CASSSLAGGGNEQYF. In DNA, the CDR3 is TGTGCCAGCAGCTCGTTAGCGGGAGGAGGGAACGAGCAGTACTTC.

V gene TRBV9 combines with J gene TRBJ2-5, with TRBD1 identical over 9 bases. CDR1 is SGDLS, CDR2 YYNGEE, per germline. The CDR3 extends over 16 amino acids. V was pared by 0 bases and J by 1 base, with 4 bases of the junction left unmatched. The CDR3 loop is CASSVVSGQGQETQYF. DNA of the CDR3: TGTGCCAGCAGCGTAGTATCGGGACAGGGCCAAGAGACCCAGTACTTC. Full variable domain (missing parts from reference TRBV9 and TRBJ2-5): DSGVTQTPKHLITATGQRVTLRCSPRSGDLSVYWYQQSLDQGLQFLIQYYNGEERAKGNILERFSAQQFPDLHSELNLSSLELGDSALYFCASSVVSGQGQETQYFGPGTRLLVL.

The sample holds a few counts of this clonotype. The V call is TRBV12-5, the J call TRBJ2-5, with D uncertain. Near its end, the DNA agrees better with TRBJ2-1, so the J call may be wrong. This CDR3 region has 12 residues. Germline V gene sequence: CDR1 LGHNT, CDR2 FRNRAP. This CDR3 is CASGLGAPEQFF. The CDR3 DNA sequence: TGTGCTAGTGGTTTGGGAGCGCCTGAGCAGTTCTTC.

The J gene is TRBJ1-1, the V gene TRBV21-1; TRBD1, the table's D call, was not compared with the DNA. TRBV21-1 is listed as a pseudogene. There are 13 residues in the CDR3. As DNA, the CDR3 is TGTGCCAGCAACTGGCAGAGGGGCTGGGTAGCTTTCTTT. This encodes CASNWQRGWVAFF.

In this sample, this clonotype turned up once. The CDR3 region is CASSPVGLGEQYF. As DNA, the CDR3 is TGTGCCAGCAGCCCTGTTGGTCTGGGCGAGCAGTACTTC. The chain has TRBV5-6 and TRBJ2-7; D ambiguous. CDR1 is SGHDT and CDR2 is YYEEEE in the germline V gene. CDR3 length: 13 amino acids. V was cut by 4 bases and J by 6 bases, with 14 bases left in between.

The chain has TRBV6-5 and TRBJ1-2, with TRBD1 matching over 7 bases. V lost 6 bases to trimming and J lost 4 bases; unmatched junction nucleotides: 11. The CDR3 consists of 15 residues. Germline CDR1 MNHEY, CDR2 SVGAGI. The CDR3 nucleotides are TGTGCCAGCAGCCGAGAACCCCCAGGGGGCTATGGCTACACCTTC. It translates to CASSREPPGGYGYTF.